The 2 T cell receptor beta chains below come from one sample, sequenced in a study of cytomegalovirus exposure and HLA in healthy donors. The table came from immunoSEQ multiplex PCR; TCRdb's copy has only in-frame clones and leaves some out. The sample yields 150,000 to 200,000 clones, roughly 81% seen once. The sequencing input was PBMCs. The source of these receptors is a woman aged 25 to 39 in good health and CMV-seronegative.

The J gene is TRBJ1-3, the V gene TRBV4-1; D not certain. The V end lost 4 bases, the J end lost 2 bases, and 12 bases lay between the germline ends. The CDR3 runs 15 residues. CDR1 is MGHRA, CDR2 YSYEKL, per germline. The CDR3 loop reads CASSRRGIAGNTIYF. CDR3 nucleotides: TGCGCCAGCAGCCGTAGAGGGATCGCTGGAAACACCATATATTTT.

The CDR3 is CASSLAGGRGRGGNTQYF. The CDR3 nucleotides read TGTGCCAGCAGCTTAGCGGGCGGGCGGGGCCGCGGGGGTAATACGCAGTATTTT. The chain combines TRBV7-6 with TRBJ2-3; 7 bases map to TRBD2. The germline V gene has CDR1 SGHVS and CDR2 FNYEAQ. This CDR3 comprises 18 residues. With V trimmed by 0 bases and J by 7 bases, 16 bases remained unmatched.